This is a list of T cell receptor beta chains from one sample in a study of blood T cell repertoires in COVID-19. Clones were read by immunoSEQ multiplex PCR, and TCRdb kept only the in-frame ones, dropping some. The table includes approximately 11,000 clones, 75% to 90% detected once. The sequencing input was peripheral blood. These receptors all stem from a human donor in a cohort sampled during active COVID-19. CDR3s leave out the opening cysteine and the closing phenylalanine or tryptophan. Fields, in order: V gene, J gene, CDR3 protein.

TRBV7-2	TRBJ2-7	ASTAGSSYEQY
TRBV19	TRBJ1-3	ATGQLSGNTIY
TRBV4-1	TRBJ1-5	ASSQDTGSWGNQPQH
TRBV10-3	TRBJ1-2	AISESLGTQHGYT
TRBV7-2	TRBJ1-1	ASSPPGFMNTEAF
TRBV12-3/TRBV12-4	TRBJ1-2	ASSFRWDGYT
TRBV27	TRBJ1-5	ASSLSPGQGMGGQPQH
TRBV7-8	TRBJ1-3	ASSQQGISGNTIY
TRBV5-1	TRBJ2-3	ASSFGLAGSTDTQY
TRBV6-5	TRBJ2-1	ASSYGWGDNEQF
TRBV7-9	TRBJ1-4	ASSLPGFHVF
TRBV5-1	TRBJ2-7	ASSLASGSTYEQY
TRBV2	TRBJ2-6	ASSWGGSGANVLT
TRBV7-8	TRBJ2-3	ASSSRGADTQY
TRBV19	TRBJ1-2	ASTSDSYYGYT
TRBV19	TRBJ2-2	ASGTGRGANTGELF